These 21 T cell receptor beta chains originate from one sample sequenced in a study of T cells in women clearing cervical HPV infection. The table came from immunoSEQ multiplex PCR; TCRdb's copy has only in-frame clones and leaves some out. The sample's table shows about 24,000 clones. Specimen: blood buffy coat. The receptors come from a woman between 18 and 70 years old with a cervical HPV16 infection that either progressed to CIN3+ or cleared (not recorded which).

About this clone: Coverage ceases 3 residues before the CDR3 finishes, and the germline J gene fills in the end. The rearrangement uses TRBV4-1 and TRBJ2-5; a possible D gene is TRBD2 (5 bases). Looked up from germline, CDR1 is MGHRA and CDR2 is YSYEKL. The CDR3 covers 13 residues. This CDR3 reads CASSQLLVETQYF. The sequenced part of the CDR3 DNA is TGCGCCAGCAGCCAGTTACTAGTTGAAACC.

Concerning this clone: The read ends 3 residues shy of where the CDR3 ends; the end is completed using the germline J gene. The V gene is TRBV20-1, the J gene TRBJ2-7, with D perhaps TRBD2 (6 bases). Looked up from germline, CDR1 is DFQATT and CDR2 is SNEGSKA (reference sequence). The V gene lost 6 bases and the J gene lost 4 bases, with 19 bases spanning the gap. CDR3 size: 14 residues. The CDR3 DNA, read in part, is TGCAGTGCCCCCCCCCGGGCCAGCGGGTACGAG. It is translated as CSAPPRASGYE. The whole CDR3 protein is CSAPPRASGYEQYF.

Turning to this clone: Read sequence stops 3 residues before the CDR3 end, and the germline J gene provides the missing end. The chain couples TRBV19 to TRBJ1-2; 8 bases fit TRBD1. The CDR3 has 18 amino acids. CDR1 and CDR2 (germline): LNHDA, SQIVND (reference sequence). The part of the CDR3 DNA that was read is TGTGCCAGTAGTCCCTCCCGGGACAGGCCTGGTTTCTCCTACGAC. Translating gives CASSPSRDRPGFSYD. The entire CDR3 is CASSPSRDRPGFSYDYTF.

Comments on this clone: The missing CDR3 end, 3 residues past where the read stops, is filled in from the germline J gene. The chain carries TRBV30 and TRBJ2-3; D might be TRBD2 (6 bases). The germline V gene encodes CDR1 GTSNPN and CDR2 SVGIG (reference sequence). The CDR3 is 14 residues long. CDR3 bases read: TGTGCCTGGAGTGTACTAACTAGCAATCAGCCG. Translated, it gives CAWSVLTSNQP. From start to end, the CDR3 is CAWSVLTSNQPQYF.

On this clone: The read finishes 3 residues shy of the CDR3 end, and the germline J gene is used to complete it. The chain links TRBV7-9 to TRBJ2-7; D is possibly TRBD1 (8 bases). The CDR3 totals 15 residues. Germline V gives CDR1 SEHNR, CDR2 FQNEAQ (reference sequence). The germline V and J ends were trimmed by 1 base and 0 bases, with 10 bases remaining between them. CDR3 loop: CASSLDRGGSYEQYF. The DNA read from the CDR3 is TGTGCCAGCAGCTTAGACAGGGGGGGCTCCTACGAG.

By frequency, this clone registers medium-sized. The read terminates 3 residues ahead of where the CDR3 ends, so the germline J gene completes it. The chain recombines TRBV19 with TRBJ2-3; no reliable D call. The CDR3 is made up of 14 amino acids. CDR1 LNHDA and CDR2 SQIVND come from the germline V gene (reference sequence). Between the trimmed V and J ends, which lost 0 bases and 2 bases, there was a span of 6 bases. CDR3 DNA (partial): TGTGCCAGTAGTATAGATTCGGTCACAGATACG. This encodes CASSIDSVTDT. The entire CDR3 is CASSIDSVTDTQYF.

Notes on this clone: Sequencing ends 3 residues short of the CDR3 end; the germline J gene provides the rest. The chain is built from TRBV4-2 and TRBJ2-3, with TRBD2 as a possible D gene (6 bases). Trimming took 6 bases from V and 2 from J, leaving 15 bases between them. CDR3 size: 15 residues. Germline-derived CDR1 and CDR2 are LGHNA and YNFKEQ. CDR3 bases read: TGTGCCAGCAGTAGATGGGACTCCGACACAGATACG. Translation gives CASSRWDSDTDT. The full CDR3 sequence reads CASSRWDSDTDTQYF.

According to its frequency, this clone is medium-sized. The CDR3 end lies 3 residues beyond the end of the read and is filled in from the germline J gene. The chain couples TRBV19 to TRBJ2-2; 9 bases fit TRBD2. In germline, CDR1 is LNHDA, CDR2 SQIVND (reference sequence). This CDR3 is built from 16 residues. Germline trimming cut 1 base from V and 4 bases from J; bases unmatched to any gene: 4. The CDR3 spells CASSIAPSGVTGELFF. The part of the CDR3 DNA that was read is TGTGCCAGTAGTATAGCCCCTAGCGGGGTCACCGGGGAG.

A remark on this clone: The read ends 3 residues shy of where the CDR3 ends; the end is completed using the germline J gene. The chain couples TRBV10-3 to TRBJ2-7; D not resolved. The CDR3 covers 12 residues. Germline lookup yields CDR1 ENHRY and CDR2 SYGVKD. The V end lost 5 bases, the J end lost 4 bases, and 9 bases lay between the germline ends. CDR3 DNA, as far as it was read: TGTGCCATCAGTCCTACCCTATACGAG. Translation gives CAISPTLYE. The full CDR3 protein reads CAISPTLYEQYF.

With regard to this clone: The CDR3 is cut off 3 residues early in the read; its end comes from the germline J gene. The V and J genes are TRBV10-1 and TRBJ2-1; 8 bases are a match to TRBD1. The CDR3 extends over 16 amino acids. CDR1 and CDR2 from the germline V gene are WNHNN and SYGVQD (reference sequence). V lost 1 base, J lost 2 bases, and 4 bases stayed unmatched. Partial CDR3 DNA: TGCGCCAGCAGTGAGTTATTGACAGGGGCCTACAATGAG. It translates to CASSELLTGAYNE. The whole CDR3 is CASSELLTGAYNEQFF.

On this clone itself: The CDR3 end falls 3 residues outside the read, so it is completed with the germline J gene. This chain joins TRBV6-1 and TRBJ1-5; 8 nucleotides agree with TRBD1. CDR1 is MNHNS, CDR2 SASEGT, per germline. V lost 2 bases, J lost 2 bases, and 8 bases stayed unmatched. The CDR3 has 17 residues. The sequenced CDR3 bases are TGTGCCAGCAGTGAATCTCGGACAGGGAAGGGCAATCAGCCC. It translates to CASSESRTGKGNQP. The entire CDR3 protein reads CASSESRTGKGNQPQHF.

Concerning this clone: The read halts 3 residues ahead of the CDR3 end, with the missing end drawn from the germline J gene. The V and J genes are TRBV6-4 and TRBJ2-7; D not certain. Germline V CDR1 and CDR2: MRHNA, SNTAGT. The CDR3 sequence is 14 residues long. Trimming took off 6 bases at V and 0 bases at J, with 12 bases between the two ends. The covered CDR3 bases are TGTGCCAGCAGCCAAACTGAGAGCTCCTACGAG. Translating gives CASSQTESSYE. The full-length CDR3 reads as CASSQTESSYEQYF.

About this clone: The read terminates 3 residues ahead of where the CDR3 ends, so the germline J gene completes it. The gene calls are TRBV11-1 and TRBJ2-2, with D possibly called TRBD1 or TRBD2 (5 bases each). The CDR3 is 15 amino acids. V was cut by 5 bases and J by 4 bases, with 14 bases left in between. CDR1 is SGHAT, CDR2 FQDESV, per germline (reference sequence). The sequenced part of the CDR3 DNA is TGTGCCAGCAGCCTAAGGGGAGCTGGCACCGGGGAG. Amino acids: CASSLRGAGTGE. The full CDR3 is CASSLRGAGTGELFF.

A note on this clone: The CDR3 end falls 3 residues outside the read, so it is completed with the germline J gene. The rearrangement joins TRBV20-1 to TRBJ2-3, with D perhaps TRBD1 (7 bases). The CDR3 runs 18 residues. Germline V gives CDR1 DFQATT, CDR2 SNEGSKA (reference sequence). Trimming pared 3 bases from V and 3 bases from J, leaving 25 bases between. CDR3 protein: CSASIQGGLWYWTDTQYF. CDR3 bases read: TGCAGTGCTAGTATCCAGGGGGGTTTATGGTACTGGACAGATACG.

On this clone: The missing CDR3 end, 3 residues past where the read stops, is filled in from the germline J gene. V usage is TRBV5-1 and J usage is TRBJ2-5; D ambiguous. Per the germline V gene, CDR1 is SGHRS and CDR2 is YFSETQ. V lost 0 bases and J 4 bases, leaving 16 bases between the germline ends. This CDR3 comprises 16 residues. Incomplete CDR3 DNA: TGCGCCAGCAGCTTGGTCTTACAGATGGTGCCAGAGACC. Translating it yields CASSLVLQMVPET. The full CDR3 sequence reads CASSLVLQMVPETQYF.

The part of the CDR3 DNA that was read is TGCAGTGCTAGAGGACTTGACAGGCTGACGCCCACTGAA. It specifies CSARGLDRLTPTE. The full CDR3 sequence reads CSARGLDRLTPTEAFF. The chain employs TRBV20-1 and TRBJ1-1; TRBD1 is a possible D gene (6 bases). The read ends 3 residues shy of where the CDR3 ends; the end is completed using the germline J gene. CDR1 DFQATT and CDR2 SNEGSKA come from the germline V gene (reference sequence). The CDR3 is made up of 16 amino acids. V lost 1 base to trimming and J lost 4 bases, with 19 bases between them.

Notes on this clone: The read ends 3 residues shy of where the CDR3 ends; the end is completed using the germline J gene. The chain combines TRBV7-9 with TRBJ2-1; TRBD1 might be the D (5 bases). Looked up from germline, CDR1 is SEHNR and CDR2 is FQNEAQ (reference sequence). Trimming removed 3 bases at V and 0 bases at J, with 9 bases between. The CDR3 extends over 15 amino acids. The CDR3 reads CASSFVQGSYNEQFF. The sequenced part of the CDR3 DNA is TGTGCCAGCAGCTTTGTGCAGGGCTCCTACAATGAG. Complete variable domain (other parts from reference TRBV7-9 and TRBJ2-1): DTGVSQNPRHKITKRGQNVTFRCDPISEHNRLYWYRQTLGQGPEFLTYFQNEAQLEKSRLLSDRFSAERPKGSFSTLEIQRTEQGDSAMYLCASSFVQGSYNEQFFGPGTRLTVL.

Remarks on this clone: Read data end 3 residues before the CDR3 end; the end is taken from the germline J gene. V gene TRBV5-1 combines with J gene TRBJ2-7; no definite D call. Germline V gives CDR1 SGHRS, CDR2 YFSETQ. Trimming removed 3 bases at V and 3 bases at J, with 4 bases between. CDR3 length equals 11 residues. The sequenced part of the CDR3 DNA is TGCGCCAGCAGCTCAGGCTACGAG. Translated: CASSSGYE. The whole CDR3 region reads CASSSGYEQYF.

The CDR3 DNA, read in part, is TGTGCCTGGGTTTCCAAGGAAAACTATGGT. Translating it yields CAWVSKENYG. The entire CDR3 protein reads CAWVSKENYGQYF. The rearrangement uses TRBV30 and TRBJ2-4; D ambiguous. The read terminates 3 residues before the CDR3 end, so the remaining end is supplied by the germline J gene. Germline CDR1 reads GTSNPN; CDR2 reads SVGIG (reference sequence). This CDR3 comprises 13 residues.

This chain's CDR3 is CASSSPNRGKAGELFF. CDR3 DNA (partial): TGCGCCAGCAGCTCCCCTAACAGGGGAAAAGCCGGGGAG. This chain joins TRBV5-1 and TRBJ2-2; 7 positions agree with TRBD1. The CDR3 end lies 3 residues beyond the end of the read and is filled in from the germline J gene. V dropped 3 bases and J dropped 6; count of bases not matched to a gene: 11. From germline, CDR1 is SGHRS and CDR2 YFSETQ. There are 16 residues in the CDR3.

Worth noting for this clone: From the germline J gene comes the end of the CDR3, since the read stops 3 residues before it. The chain employs TRBV5-5 and TRBJ2-7; the D is unclear. V was clipped by 1 base and J by 5 bases, with 4 bases between them. Germline CDR1 reads SGHKS; CDR2 reads YYEKEE (reference sequence). The CDR3 loop spans 11 amino acids. The covered CDR3 bases are TGTGCCAGCAGCTTGTACAACGAG. Protein sequence: CASSLYNE. The full CDR3 reads CASSLYNEQYF.